Listed below are T cell receptor beta chains from one sample, sequenced in a study of post-analysis software for immune sequencing data. MiXCR, applied by TCRdb to the PCR reads, yields one record per CDR3 protein. Of hundreds of thousands of distinct CDR3 sequences in the sample, 30% are singletons; the top ten hold about 0.5%. The specimen was blood. These receptors were taken from a girl between 5 and 17 years old with multiple sclerosis. The CDR3 runs from the conserved cysteine through the conserved F or W. Fields, in order: J gene, V gene, D gene, clone size, CDR3 protein, CDR3 DNA. A D gene is named only where the DNA matches it firmly. Size tells how often a clone was seen (once, few, many) or the class of an expanded clone, and some rows leave it out.

j_call: TRBJ1-1
v_call: TRBV29-1
d_call: -
clone_size: -
cdr3_aa: CSGTLSVATEAFF
cdr3_nt: TGCAGCGGCACCCTATCGGTCGCCACTGAAGCTTTCTTT

j_call: TRBJ2-7
v_call: TRBV4-2
d_call: -
clone_size: -
cdr3_aa: CASSQDRAGAGEQYF
cdr3_nt: TGTGCCAGCAGCCAAGATCGGGCAGGTGCGGGCGAGCAGTACTTC

j_call: TRBJ1-2
v_call: TRBV9
d_call: TRBD1
clone_size: -
cdr3_aa: CASSESQGAGYTF
cdr3_nt: TGTGCCAGCAGCGAGAGTCAGGGGGCTGGCTACACCTTC

j_call: TRBJ2-7
v_call: TRBV7-2
d_call: -
clone_size: few
cdr3_aa: CASSRNMGIHEQYF
cdr3_nt: TGTGCCAGCAGCAGAAACATGGGGATACACGAGCAGTACTTC

j_call: TRBJ2-5
v_call: TRBV6-5
d_call: -
clone_size: few
cdr3_aa: CASSRVGGTQETQYF
cdr3_nt: TGTGCCAGCAGCCGAGTCGGCGGGACCCAAGAGACCCAGTACTTC

j_call: TRBJ2-3
v_call: TRBV20-1
d_call: TRBD2
clone_size: -
cdr3_aa: CSARPPLAGGHTDTQYF
cdr3_nt: TGCAGTGCTAGACCACCTCTAGCGGGGGGGCACACAGATACGCAGTATTTT

j_call: TRBJ2-2
v_call: TRBV3-1
d_call: -
clone_size: few
cdr3_aa: CASSHGDTGELFF
cdr3_nt: TGTGCCAGCAGCCATGGAGACACCGGGGAGCTGTTTTTT

j_call: TRBJ1-4
v_call: TRBV9
d_call: -
clone_size: -
cdr3_aa: CASSKRTAATNEKLFF
cdr3_nt: TGTGCCAGCAGCAAGAGGACAGCTGCAACTAATGAAAAACTGTTTTTT

j_call: TRBJ2-7
v_call: TRBV4-2
d_call: TRBD2
clone_size: few
cdr3_aa: CASSQSSLAGDEQYF
cdr3_nt: TGTGCCAGCAGCCAATCGAGCCTAGCGGGAGACGAGCAGTACTTC

j_call: TRBJ2-5
v_call: TRBV7-2
d_call: -
clone_size: -
cdr3_aa: CASSLWQETQYF
cdr3_nt: TGTGCCAGCAGCTTATGGCAAGAGACCCAGTACTTC

j_call: TRBJ2-1
v_call: TRBV29-1
d_call: -
clone_size: -
cdr3_aa: CSVEEGFSYEQFF
cdr3_nt: TGCAGCGTTGAAGAAGGGTTCAGCTATGAGCAGTTCTTC

j_call: TRBJ2-7
v_call: TRBV11-2
d_call: -
clone_size: -
cdr3_aa: CASSFMYRNSYEQYF
cdr3_nt: TGTGCCAGCAGCTTTATGTACAGGAATTCCTACGAGCAGTACTTC

j_call: TRBJ2-7
v_call: TRBV20-1
d_call: -
clone_size: -
cdr3_aa: CSAGGMAYEQYF
cdr3_nt: TGCAGTGCTGGGGGGATGGCCTACGAGCAGTACTTC

j_call: TRBJ2-7
v_call: TRBV7-8
d_call: -
clone_size: -
cdr3_aa: CASSLDGGDYEQYF
cdr3_nt: TGTGCCAGCAGCTTAGACGGCGGGGACTACGAGCAGTACTTC

j_call: TRBJ1-5
v_call: TRBV11-2
d_call: -
clone_size: -
cdr3_aa: CASSLDYNQPQHF
cdr3_nt: TGTGCCAGCAGCTTAGACTACAATCAGCCCCAGCATTTT

j_call: TRBJ1-1
v_call: TRBV6-5
d_call: -
clone_size: -
cdr3_aa: CASSYPEWPGEAFF
cdr3_nt: TGTGCCAGCAGTTACCCGGAGTGGCCAGGAGAAGCTTTCTTT

j_call: TRBJ2-3
v_call: TRBV7-6
d_call: TRBD2
clone_size: few
cdr3_aa: CASSLGRGASTDTQYF
cdr3_nt: TGTGCCAGCAGCTTAGGGCGGGGGGCTAGCACAGATACGCAGTATTTT

j_call: TRBJ2-1
v_call: TRBV28
d_call: TRBD2
clone_size: -
cdr3_aa: CASSPLVGTSVFNEQFF
cdr3_nt: TGTGCCAGCAGTCCGCTAGTTGGGACTAGCGTTTTTAATGAGCAGTTCTTC

j_call: TRBJ1-4
v_call: TRBV5-8
d_call: -
clone_size: -
cdr3_aa: CASTSRRPEKLFF
cdr3_nt: TGTGCCAGCACCTCGAGACGGCCGGAAAAACTGTTTTTT

j_call: TRBJ1-1
v_call: TRBV6-5
d_call: -
clone_size: few
cdr3_aa: CASSYSGKAFF
cdr3_nt: TGTGCCAGCAGTTACTCGGGGAAAGCTTTCTTT

j_call: TRBJ2-7
v_call: TRBV12-5
d_call: -
clone_size: few
cdr3_aa: CASGMGKGFEQYF
cdr3_nt: TGTGCTAGTGGGATGGGGAAAGGGTTCGAGCAGTACTTC

j_call: TRBJ2-1
v_call: TRBV6-5
d_call: TRBD2
clone_size: few
cdr3_aa: CASSYTSSGTYNEQFF
cdr3_nt: TGTGCCAGCAGTTACACGTCTAGCGGGACGTACAATGAGCAGTTCTTC

j_call: TRBJ2-7
v_call: TRBV2
d_call: -
clone_size: few
cdr3_aa: CASSVGGNPTYEQYF
cdr3_nt: TGTGCCAGCAGTGTTGGCGGGAACCCCACCTACGAGCAGTACTTC

j_call: TRBJ2-6
v_call: TRBV20-1
d_call: -
clone_size: few
cdr3_aa: CSARDRESGANVLTF
cdr3_nt: TGCAGTGCTAGAGACCGAGAGTCTGGGGCCAACGTCCTGACTTTC

j_call: TRBJ2-3
v_call: TRBV11-3
d_call: TRBD1
clone_size: -
cdr3_aa: CASSPTGATDTQYF
cdr3_nt: TGTGCCAGCAGCCCGACAGGGGCCACAGATACGCAGTATTTT

j_call: TRBJ2-7
v_call: TRBV28
d_call: -
clone_size: -
cdr3_aa: CASSDRIYEQYF
cdr3_nt: TGTGCCAGCAGCGACAGGATATACGAGCAGTACTTC

j_call: TRBJ2-3
v_call: TRBV12-3/TRBV12-4
d_call: -
clone_size: -
cdr3_aa: CASSPLVGADTQYF
cdr3_nt: TGTGCCAGCAGTCCCCTAGTCGGGGCAGATACGCAGTATTTT

j_call: TRBJ1-5
v_call: TRBV20-1
d_call: -
clone_size: few
cdr3_aa: CSARVGLVGNQPQHF
cdr3_nt: TGCAGTGCTAGAGTAGGGCTTGTCGGCAATCAGCCCCAGCATTTT

j_call: TRBJ2-7
v_call: TRBV4-3
d_call: TRBD2
clone_size: -
cdr3_aa: CASSQDTPAGGFLDEQYF
cdr3_nt: TGCGCCAGCAGCCAAGATACTCCCGCGGGAGGCTTCCTTGACGAGCAGTACTTC

j_call: TRBJ1-1
v_call: TRBV5-5
d_call: -
clone_size: -
cdr3_aa: CASSLDRSEAFF
cdr3_nt: TGTGCCAGCAGCTTGGACAGGTCTGAAGCTTTCTTT